This paragraph covers one T cell receptor beta chain sequence. Antigen: not known. Distinct nucleotide sequences in the sample also encode this CDR3. These data originate in a study of shared clonotypes between healthy human individuals. Overall study: The cohort comprised a couple of women and a few men. Their ages spanned 18 to 49 years.

Regarding the study as a whole: In the sorted subsets, rarefaction showed sequencing was incomplete despite large depth. Roughly 5% of naive CD4 clonotypes were common to a handful of donors. Donor clonotype sharing was expected to depend on sequencing depth.

The CDR3 totals 12 residues. V was clipped by 2 bases and J by 4 bases, with 5 bases between them. In germline, CDR1 is LNHDA, CDR2 SQIVND (reference sequence). Data came from immunoSEQ multiplex PCR; TCRdb stores just in-frame clones and leaves some out. Of under 2,500,000 clones in the sample, around 95% are singletons; the top ten hold approximately 0.13%. J is TRBJ1-2 and V is TRBV19; D unresolved. Sequencing input: naive CD4+ T cells sorted from blood. The subset here: CD45RA+ positively selected. This receptor was taken from a man aged 18 to 29 in good health. The CDR3 nucleotides read TGTGCCAGTAGTATACGGACCTATGGCTACACCTTC. This gives the protein CASSIRTYGYTF.